These 10 T cell receptor beta chains share one sample of origin, sequenced in a study of T cells in Graves' hyperthyroidism and ophthalmopathy. It was RNA transcripts that yielded the amplified TCR beta CDR3 regions. The HTBI primer set served for first-round RT-PCR of the TCR CDR3. In TCRdb, the multiplex PCR reads were re-called with MiXCR into one record per CDR3 protein. The sample records approximately 640,000 distinct CDR3 sequences, about 16% being singletons. The sample comprised blood. These receptors originate from a woman under 40 with Graves' hyperthyroidism.

This clonotype was counted a few times. V usage is TRBV20-1 and J usage is TRBJ2-7; D call uncertain. The CDR3 is 14 amino acids. Germline assignment: CDR1 DFQATT and CDR2 SNEGSKA (reference sequence). V dropped 0 bases and J dropped 2 bases, with 11 bases sitting between them. The CDR3 loop is CSARDGRATYEQYF. Written as DNA, the CDR3 is TGCAGTGCTAGAGACGGTCGGGCGACCTACGAGCAGTACTTC.

The rearrangement uses TRBV3-1 and TRBJ2-5; the match to TRBD2 covers 10 bases. V gave up 4 bases and J gave up 4 bases; unmatched junction bases: 9. Per germline, CDR1 LGHDT and CDR2 YNNKEL (reference sequence). This CDR3 region has 16 residues. CDR3 residues: CASSPRLAGVIETQYF. The CDR3, as DNA: TGTGCCAGCAGCCCAAGACTAGCGGGCGTAATAGAGACCCAGTACTTC.

This clonotype was observed a handful of times. V is TRBV2 and J is TRBJ2-2, with D perhaps assigned TRBD1 or TRBD2 (5 bases each). Trimming left V 6 bases short and J 4 bases short, with 9 bases between. The CDR3 covers 13 residues. Germline V gene data show CDR1 as SNHLY and CDR2 as FYNNEI. The CDR3, as DNA: TGTGCCAGCAGGACGGGACCCACCGGGGAGCTGTTTTTT. Encoded protein: CASRTGPTGELFF.

The V and J genes are TRBV20-1 and TRBJ2-7; 7 nucleotides align to TRBD2. With V trimmed by 6 bases and J by 2 bases, 13 bases remained unmatched. The CDR3 has 15 residues. Germline assignment: CDR1 DFQATT and CDR2 SNEGSKA (reference sequence). The CDR3 bases are TGCAGTGCCGAAATCTCCCTAGCGGCTCCCTACGAGCAGTACTTC. Amino acid sequence: CSAEISLAAPYEQYF.

This clonotype was picked up a small number of times. The chain is built from TRBV29-1 and TRBJ2-3, with D unclear. In germline, CDR1 is SQVTM, CDR2 ANQGSEA. The CDR3 covers 13 residues. V dropped 3 bases and J dropped 2 bases, with 9 bases sitting between them. The CDR3 bases are TGCAGCGTTGACTCTTCCCTCACAGATACGCAGTATTTT. Translation: CSVDSSLTDTQYF.

Remarks on this clonotype: One end of the junction does not line up with germline, which may come from a read error. The chain uses TRBV12-3 or TRBV12-4 and TRBJ2-1, with unresolved D. This CDR3 is built from 15 residues. The CDR3 region is CASSLLELPYNEQFF. The CDR3 nucleotides read TGCGCCAGCAGCCTCCTAGAGCTCCCCTACAATGAGCAGTTCTTC.

There are many counts of this clonotype. This chain connects TRBV28 to TRBJ2-7, with 13 positions matching TRBD2. The CDR3 spans 17 residues. The J segment lost 3 bases and the V segment lost 3 bases, leaving 8 bases of the junction unmatched. The germline CDR1 and CDR2 sequences are MDHEN and SYDVKM. CDR3 protein: CASSFQTRTSGGYEQYF. CDR3 coding DNA: TGTGCCAGCAGTTTCCAGACAAGGACTAGCGGGGGCTACGAGCAGTACTTC.

In this sample, this clonotype turned up a few times. V usage is TRBV4-3 and J usage is TRBJ2-3; 7 bases line up with TRBD2. The V gene end was trimmed by 0 bases and the J gene end by 0 bases; junction bases not matched to a gene: 9. Germline CDR1 is LGHNA and CDR2 is YSLEER. The CDR3 sequence is 18 residues long. CDR3 loop: CASSQDPTSGASTDTQYF. CDR3 nucleotides: TGCGCCAGCAGCCAAGATCCTACCAGCGGGGCTAGCACAGATACGCAGTATTTT.

This clonotype was detected a few times. The chain combines TRBV29-1 with TRBJ2-3; weak D call: TRBD2 (6 bases). V was trimmed by 3 bases and J by 0 bases, leaving 10 bases between them. The CDR3 extends over 14 amino acids. Germline V gene sequence: CDR1 SQVTM, CDR2 ANQGSEA. The CDR3 loop reads CSVEGGYSTDTQYF. Written as DNA, the CDR3 is TGCAGCGTTGAGGGGGGATACAGCACAGATACGCAGTATTTT.

This clonotype came up once. A much larger clone differs by one base, so this may be a read error. V and J are TRBV12-3 or TRBV12-4 and TRBJ1-2, with a tentative D call TRBD1 (6 bases). Trimming removed 6 bases at V and 4 bases at J, with 18 bases between. This CDR3 comprises 15 residues. The chain's CDR3 is CASSETGLAIYGYTF. In nucleotides, the CDR3 is TGTGCCAGCAGCGAAACAGGGTTAGCTATCTATGGCTACACCTTC.